This TCR beta chain emerged from a study of blood T cell repertoires in COVID-19. Germline V gene data show CDR1 as SGHRS and CDR2 as YFSETQ. This CDR3 has 17 residues. V lost 4 bases to trimming and J lost 0 bases, with 14 bases between them. As handled by the study authors: Nucleated cell number was recorded as an estimate derived from reference gene primer amplification. Sequenced by immunoSEQ multiplex PCR; TCRdb stores in-frame clones only, minus some. The V and J calls and clone size come from that table; D and trimming were worked out from the DNA. The repertoire holds about 120,000 clones, with 76% as singletons.

The clonotype originates from a woman of 80 years or more with acute or convalescent COVID-19. Sequencing used peripheral blood. The chain joins TRBV5-1 to TRBJ2-6; D remains unclear. The chain's CDR3 is CASSITVSLSGANVLTF. In DNA form, the CDR3 reads TGCGCCAGCAGCATTACAGTCAGCCTCTCTGGGGCCAACGTCCTGACTTTC.